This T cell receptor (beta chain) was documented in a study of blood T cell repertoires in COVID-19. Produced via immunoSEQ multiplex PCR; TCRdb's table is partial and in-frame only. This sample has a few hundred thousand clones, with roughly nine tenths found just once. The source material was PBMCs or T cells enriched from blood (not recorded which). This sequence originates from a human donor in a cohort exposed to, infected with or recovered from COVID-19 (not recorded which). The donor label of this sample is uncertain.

The CDR3 DNA sequence: TGCGCCAGCAGCTTGGAGGCAGGGGCCAGCTCCTACAATGAGCAGTTCTTC. As protein: CASSLEAGASSYNEQFF. The chain couples TRBV5-1 to TRBJ2-1; TRBD1 might be the D (6 bases). V lost 0 bases and J lost 0, with 13 bases in between. The CDR3 is 17 residues long. CDR1 SGHRS and CDR2 YFSETQ come from the germline V gene.